This entry lists 12 T cell receptor beta chains sequenced from one sample in a study of T cell responses to AZD1222 COVID-19 vaccine. Produced via immunoSEQ multiplex PCR; TCRdb's table is partial and in-frame only. The profile shows around 150,000 clones, 85% to 95% of them singletons. Sequencing used peripheral blood, obtained 28 days after the second AZD1222 dose. The receptors were gathered from an adult who received the AZD1222 COVID-19 vaccine.

This rearrangement joins TRBV3-1 (or the pseudogene TRBV3-2) to TRBJ1-4; the match to TRBD1 covers 10 bases. J lost 6 bases, V lost 4 bases, and 2 bases had no gene match. There are 14 residues in the CDR3. Germline loops: CDR1 LGHDT, CDR2 YNNKEL (reference sequence). CDR3 region: CASSLGQGHEKLFF. The DNA of the CDR3 is TGTGCCAGCAGCCTGGGACAGGGGCATGAAAAACTGTTTTTT.

The rearrangement uses TRBV29-1 and TRBJ1-1, with a tentative D call TRBD1 (5 bases). Trimming left V 8 bases short and J 8 bases short, with 21 bases between. CDR3 length: 13 residues. Looked up from germline, CDR1 is SQVTM and CDR2 is ANQGSEA. This chain's CDR3 is CSTHPPQATEAFF. The CDR3 region has the DNA TGCAGCACCCATCCCCCACAGGCCACGGAAGCTTTCTTT.

This chain joins TRBV13 and TRBJ2-1; D is uncertain. The CDR3 extends over 12 amino acids. CDR1 PRHDT and CDR2 FYEKMQ come from the germline V gene (reference sequence). Between the trimmed V and J ends, which lost 0 bases and 9 bases, there was a span of 6 bases. The CDR3 nucleotides read TGTGCCAGCAGCTTAGGTAGGAGTGAGCAGTTCTTC. Amino acids: CASSLGRSEQFF.

The CDR3 nucleotides are TGTGCCAGCAGCCTCACCCCAGGCGGGGACGAAAAAAACATTCAGTACTTC. Amino acid sequence: CASSLTPGGDEKNIQYF. V is TRBV2 and J is TRBJ2-4, with D possibly matching TRBD2 (6 bases). Germline V CDR1 and CDR2: SNHLY, FYNNEI. This CDR3 region has 17 residues. V was pared by 6 bases and J by 4 bases, with 22 bases between.

The V call is TRBV30, the J call TRBJ1-1; no clear D. V lost 8 bases to trimming and J lost 5 bases, with 18 bases between them. Per the germline V gene, CDR1 is GTSNPN and CDR2 is SVGIG (reference sequence). The length of the CDR3 is 13 residues. The CDR3 region has the DNA TGTGCCCAGAGGCGGGCCTCGGTGACTGAAGCTTTCTTT. Translating gives CAQRRASVTEAFF.

This chain uses TRBV7-3 with TRBJ2-1; D may match TRBD1 or TRBD2 (5 bases each). The CDR3 is 16 residues long. Trimming cost V 5 bases and J 4 bases, with 18 bases left between them. Germline assignment: CDR1 SGHTA and CDR2 FQGTGA. In DNA form, the CDR3 reads TGTGCCAGCAGCCCCCACGGTCCCAGGGAGTACAATGAGCAGTTCTTC. This sequence encodes CASSPHGPREYNEQFF.

The chain uses TRBV12-3 or TRBV12-4 and TRBJ2-3, with 8 bases that match TRBD2. This CDR3 spans 11 amino acids. CDR3 residues: CATGGSDTQYF. The CDR3 region has the DNA TGTGCTACGGGGGGGTCAGATACGCAGTATTTT.

This chain links TRBV5-1 with TRBJ1-2; TRBD1 matches 7 bases. J gave up 7 bases and V 4 bases, and 10 bases lay outside the gene matches. Germline values: CDR1 SGHRS, CDR2 YFSETQ. The CDR3 length is 14 residues. The CDR3 sequence is CASSQIQGEGGYTF. The CDR3, as DNA: TGCGCCAGCAGCCAGATCCAGGGGGAGGGTGGCTACACCTTC.

The chain employs TRBV2 and TRBJ1-1; tentatively, D is TRBD1 (6 bases). V was clipped by 9 bases and J by 11 bases, with 25 bases between them. The V gene's germline CDR1 is SNHLY and CDR2 FYNNEI. The CDR3 runs 14 residues. The CDR3 coding sequence is TGTGCCAGTAGCAAACGGACAGCCGACCCTCAGGCTTTCTTT. Its protein product is CASSKRTADPQAFF. Full variable domain (remainder filled in from reference TRBV2 and TRBJ1-1): EPEVTQTPSHQVTQMGQEVILRCVPISNHLYFYWYRQILGQKVEFLVSFYNNEISEKSEIFDDQFSVERPDGSNFTLKIRSTKLEDSAMYFCASSKRTADPQAFFGQGTRLTVV.

This chain uses TRBV27 with TRBJ2-7; the D gene is possibly TRBD2 (5 bases). The CDR3 loop spans 13 amino acids. Germline values: CDR1 MNHEY, CDR2 SMNVEV (reference sequence). Trimming cost V 5 bases and J 6 bases, with 14 bases left between them. This CDR3 reads CASSTLGVSEQYF. The CDR3, as DNA: TGTGCCAGCAGTACCCTGGGAGTAAGCGAGCAGTACTTC.

The chain couples TRBV4-1 to TRBJ2-3; 10 nucleotides line up with TRBD2. CDR3 size: 17 residues. V shed 3 bases, J shed 3 bases, and the junction held 9 bases outside the gene matches. CDR1 and CDR2 from the germline V gene are MGHRA and YSYEKL. CDR3 region: CASSQTLAGVGTDTQYF. The CDR3, as DNA: TGCGCCAGCAGCCAGACCCTAGCGGGAGTGGGGACAGATACGCAGTATTTT.

V usage is TRBV4-1 and J usage is TRBJ2-7; D not certain. Germline CDR1 and CDR2: MGHRA and YSYEKL. The V end was cut by 2 bases, the J end by 6 bases, with 17 bases between. CDR3 length equals 15 residues. The CDR3 coding sequence is TGCGCCAGCAGCCAATTGCCCCAAGGGAAGGGCGAGCAGTACTTC. Translated: CASSQLPQGKGEQYF.